This T cell receptor beta chain was sequenced in a study of blood T cells in healthy people across ages. The use of a sample-barcoded 5' primer and a J-beta primer mix characterized a second PCR of about 7 to 12 cycles. TCRdb used MiXCR to reprocess the 5' RACE reads, holding one entry per CDR3 protein. Seen here are roughly 900,000 distinct CDR3 sequences, under 50% observed once, and the top ten hold roughly 13%. Trimming left V 0 bases short and J 9 bases short, with 13 bases between. Germline CDR1 and CDR2: LNHNV and YYDKDF (reference sequence). The CDR3 has 14 amino acids. In its sample, this clonotype was seen a few times. Its specificity is unknown. Study conclusions and caveats: From one million sequenced T cells, diversity estimates were lower bounds.

The source is a man aged 25 to 45 in good health. The chain links TRBV15 to TRBJ2-3; a possible D gene is TRBD1 (5 bases). The sample consisted of blood. As DNA, the CDR3 is TGTGCCACCAGCAGAGACAAGGGGCCTCTGACGCAGTATTTT. Its protein product is CATSRDKGPLTQYF. Together with reference TRBV15 and TRBJ2-3, the CDR3 gives the full variable domain: DAMVIQNPRYQVTQFGKPVTLSCSQTLNHNVMYWYQQKSSQAPKLLFHYYDKDFNNEADTPDNFQSRRPNTSFCFLDIRSPGLGDTAMYLCATSRDKGPLTQYFGPGTRLTVL.